The sequence of this T cell receptor beta chain was determined in a study of T cells after posttransplantation cyclophosphamide. Findings and caveats of the study: Skin or GI-infiltrating T cells shared few TRB sequences with blood. Recipient CMV seropositivity and CMV reactivation strongly tracked TRB clonality. Donor-recipient repertoire similarity was low at 1-2 months, rising over year one.

Only in-frame clones appear in the TCRdb table, and some are missing; sequencing was by immunoSEQ multiplex PCR. The data contain some 37,000 clones, roughly 78% of them seen just once; the ten biggest clones take up 7.5% to 9.5%. A marrow graft followed busulfan-fludarabine conditioning, with cyclophosphamide on days +3 and +4. CDR1 is SQVTM and CDR2 is ANQGSEA in the germline V gene. V was clipped by 4 bases and J by 6 bases, with 14 bases between them. This CDR3 comprises 13 residues. Concerning this clone itself: The antigen is unknown.

V gene TRBV29-1 combines with J gene TRBJ2-3; D not resolved. The receptor was isolated from a female patient in her thirties or forties who received an allogeneic stem cell transplant from a related donor, was CMV-positive, and had no GVHD. Some T cells may be provided by the graft donor. The sequences come from CD4+ T cells sorted from blood, collected 1,700 to 2,000 days after a stem cell transplant with posttransplant cyclophosphamide. The chain's CDR3 is CSVVLTPGDTQYF. The CDR3 nucleotides read TGCAGCGTTGTGTTGACTCCCGGGGATACGCAGTATTTT.